The 2 T cell receptor beta chains in this list originate from one sample, sequenced in a study of blood T cell repertoires in COVID-19. This table comes from immunoSEQ multiplex PCR, and its TCRdb copy is limited to in-frame clones, with some not included. In the table there are tens of thousands of clones, roughly 82% of which are singletons. Sequencing was carried out using peripheral blood. These receptors all come from a woman of 80 years or more with acute or convalescent COVID-19.

This rearrangement joins TRBV5-6 to TRBJ2-7, with a possible D match to TRBD1 (6 bases). The CDR3 contains 12 residues. With 4 bases removed from V and 9 bases from J, the gap between germline ends came to 14 bases. Germline values: CDR1 SGHDT, CDR2 YYEEEE. The CDR3 region has the DNA TGTGCCAGCAGCCGACAGGACTTCGGGCAGTACTTC. This sequence encodes CASSRQDFGQYF.

The rearrangement joins TRBV6-6 to TRBJ2-3, with TRBD2 matching 9 bases. Losses at the gene ends were 5 bases for V and 2 bases for J; bases not matched to a gene: 17. The CDR3 has 19 residues. Germline V CDR1 and CDR2: MNHNY, SVGAGI (reference sequence). CDR3 amino acids: CASSPRQGDKREDTDTQYF. CDR3 bases: TGTGCCAGCAGTCCTCGTCAGGGGGATAAGCGGGAGGACACAGATACGCAGTATTTT.